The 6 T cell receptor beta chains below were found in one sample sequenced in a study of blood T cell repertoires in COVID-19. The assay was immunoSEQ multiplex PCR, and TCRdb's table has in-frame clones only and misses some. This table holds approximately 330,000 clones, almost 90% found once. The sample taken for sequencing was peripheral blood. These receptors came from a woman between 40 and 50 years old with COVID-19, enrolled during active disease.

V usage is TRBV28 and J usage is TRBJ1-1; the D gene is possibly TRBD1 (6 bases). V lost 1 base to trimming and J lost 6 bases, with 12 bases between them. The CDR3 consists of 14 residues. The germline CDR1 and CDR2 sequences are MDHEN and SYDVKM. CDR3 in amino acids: CASSLLQGRAEAFF. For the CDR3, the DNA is TGTGCCAGCAGTTTATTACAGGGAAGGGCTGAAGCTTTCTTT. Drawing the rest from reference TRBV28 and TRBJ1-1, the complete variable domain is DVKVTQSSRYLVKRTGEKVFLECVQDMDHENMFWYRQDPGLGLRLIYFSYDVKMKEKGDIPEGYSVSREKKERFSLILESASTNQTSMYLCASSLLQGRAEAFFGQGTRLTVV.

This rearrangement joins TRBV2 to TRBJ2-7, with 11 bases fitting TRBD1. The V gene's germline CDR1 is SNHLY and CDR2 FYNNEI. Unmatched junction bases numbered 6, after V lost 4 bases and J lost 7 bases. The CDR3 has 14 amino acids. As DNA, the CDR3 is TGTGCCAGCAGTGGGACAGGGGGCCTGGGTGAGCAGTACTTC. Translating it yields CASSGTGGLGEQYF.

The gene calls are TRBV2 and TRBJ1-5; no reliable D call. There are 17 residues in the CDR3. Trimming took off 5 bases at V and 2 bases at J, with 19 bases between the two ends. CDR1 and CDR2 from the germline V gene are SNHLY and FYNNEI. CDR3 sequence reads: CASSLLSPTAGNQPQHF. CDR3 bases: TGTGCCAGCAGTCTACTAAGCCCCACCGCGGGCAATCAGCCCCAGCATTTT.

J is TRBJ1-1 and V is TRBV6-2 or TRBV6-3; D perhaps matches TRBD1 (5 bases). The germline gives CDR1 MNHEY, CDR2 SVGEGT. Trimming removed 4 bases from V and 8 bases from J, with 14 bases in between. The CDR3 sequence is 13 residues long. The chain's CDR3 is CASSLQVASEAFF. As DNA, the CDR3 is TGTGCCAGCAGTTTACAGGTCGCCTCCGAAGCTTTCTTT.

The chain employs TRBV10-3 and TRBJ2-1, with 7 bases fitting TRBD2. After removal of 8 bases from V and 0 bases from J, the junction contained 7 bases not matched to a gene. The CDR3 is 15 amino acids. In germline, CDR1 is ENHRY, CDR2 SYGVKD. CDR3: CAIDSGQSSYNEQFF. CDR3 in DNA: TGTGCCATCGATAGCGGGCAGAGCTCCTACAATGAGCAGTTCTTC.

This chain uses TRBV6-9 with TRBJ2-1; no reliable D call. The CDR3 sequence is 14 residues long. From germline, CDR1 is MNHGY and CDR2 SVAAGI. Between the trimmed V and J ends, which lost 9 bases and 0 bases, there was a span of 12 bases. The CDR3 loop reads CARVHLSSYNEQFF. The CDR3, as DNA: TGTGCCAGGGTCCATCTGAGCTCCTACAATGAGCAGTTCTTC.